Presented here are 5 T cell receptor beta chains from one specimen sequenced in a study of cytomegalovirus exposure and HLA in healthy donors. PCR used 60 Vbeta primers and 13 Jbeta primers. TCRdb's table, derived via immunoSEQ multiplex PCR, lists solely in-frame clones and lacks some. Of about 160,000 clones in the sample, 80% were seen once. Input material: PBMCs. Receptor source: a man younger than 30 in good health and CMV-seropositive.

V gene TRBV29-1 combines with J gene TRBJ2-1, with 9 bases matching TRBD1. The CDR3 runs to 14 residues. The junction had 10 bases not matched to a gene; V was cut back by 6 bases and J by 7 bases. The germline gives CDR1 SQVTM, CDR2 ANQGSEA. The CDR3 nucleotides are TGCAGCGTGGCGCGACAGGGGGGGAATAATGAGCAGTTCTTC. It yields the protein CSVARQGGNNEQFF.

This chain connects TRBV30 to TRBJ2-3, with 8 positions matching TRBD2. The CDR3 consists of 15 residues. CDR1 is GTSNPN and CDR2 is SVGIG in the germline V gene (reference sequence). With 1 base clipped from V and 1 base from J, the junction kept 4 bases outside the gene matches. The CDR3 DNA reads TGTGCCTGGAGTGAAGGACTAGCCGGCACAGATACGCAGTATTTT. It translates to CAWSEGLAGTDTQYF.

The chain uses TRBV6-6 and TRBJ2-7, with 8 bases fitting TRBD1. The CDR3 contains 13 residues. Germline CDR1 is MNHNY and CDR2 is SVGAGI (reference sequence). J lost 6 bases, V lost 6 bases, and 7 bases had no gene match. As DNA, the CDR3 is TGTGCCAGCAGAAGAACACAGGGGGGCGAGCAGTACTTC. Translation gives CASRRTQGGEQYF.

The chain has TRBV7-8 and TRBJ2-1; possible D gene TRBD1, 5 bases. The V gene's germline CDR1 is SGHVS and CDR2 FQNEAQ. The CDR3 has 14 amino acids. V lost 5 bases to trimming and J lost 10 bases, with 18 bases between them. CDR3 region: CASSPRQLVREQFF. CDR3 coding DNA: TGTGCCAGCAGCCCTAGACAGCTTGTTAGAGAGCAGTTCTTC.

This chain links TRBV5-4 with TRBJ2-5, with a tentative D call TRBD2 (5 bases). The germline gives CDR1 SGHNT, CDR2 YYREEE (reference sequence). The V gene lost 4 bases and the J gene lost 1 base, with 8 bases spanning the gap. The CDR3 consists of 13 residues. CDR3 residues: CASSTTIQETQYF. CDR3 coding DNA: TGTGCCAGCAGCACGACTATCCAAGAGACCCAGTACTTC.